This is a list of T cell receptor beta chains from one sample in a study of shared clonotypes between healthy human individuals. TCRdb's copy holds only in-frame clones and misses some; the assay was immunoSEQ multiplex PCR. This sample has some 1 million clones, with roughly 80% found just once. The sample comprised memory CD4+ T cells sorted from blood. Receptors were obtained from a man aged 18 to 29 in good health. CDR3s include the opening cysteine and the closing phenylalanine or tryptophan. A D gene is named only where the DNA matches it firmly. Only part of the rows carry a size: once, few, many, or a class if the clone is expanded.

v_call,d_call,j_call,clone_size,cdr3_nt,cdr3_aa
TRBV5-4,NA,TRBJ1-4,NA,TGTGCCAGCAGCCGACAACAGGCAGCTAATGAAAAACTGTTTTTT,CASSRQQAANEKLFF
TRBV29-1,TRBD2,TRBJ2-5,NA,TGCAGTTTCTTGGGGATAATAGCGGGGAGCGGAGAGACCCAGTACTTC,CSFLGIIAGSGETQYF
TRBV11-3,NA,TRBJ1-1,NA,TGTGCCTCAAAAGCAGGGCCGAACACTGAAGCTTTCTTT,CASKAGPNTEAFF
TRBV7-9,TRBD1,TRBJ1-5,NA,TGTGCCAGCGGGGGACAGGGGGCGGGTCAGCCCCAGCATTTT,CASGGQGAGQPQHF
TRBV13,NA,TRBJ2-5,NA,TGTGCCAGCAGCTCCATCGGACGGGGGATGGCCCAGTACTTC,CASSSIGRGMAQYF
TRBV6-1,NA,TRBJ1-5,NA,TGTGCCAGCAATGATAGGGCAGGTGGGAATCAGCCCCAGCATTTT,CASNDRAGGNQPQHF
TRBV5-1,NA,TRBJ2-5,NA,TGCGCCAGCAGCTTTCTGGGGGTAGAACAAGAGACCCAGTACTTC,CASSFLGVEQETQYF
TRBV6-5,TRBD2,TRBJ2-7,NA,TGTGCCAGCAGAAAAGGGGGACTAGGCTACGAGCAGTACTTC,CASRKGGLGYEQYF
TRBV7-7,NA,TRBJ2-6,NA,TGTGCCAGCAGCGATCCGCCACAAAGTCGGGCCAACGTCCTGACTTTC,CASSDPPQSRANVLTF
TRBV7-9,NA,TRBJ2-7,NA,TGTGCCAGCAGCTTAGGTAGGGGACGTGGGACCTACGAGCAGTACTTC,CASSLGRGRGTYEQYF
TRBV10-2,NA,TRBJ1-5,NA,TGCGCCAGCAGTGAGTCGCCGCTGGGGGCCCAGCATTTT,CASSESPLGAQHF
TRBV5-4,TRBD2,TRBJ2-2,NA,TGTGCCAGCAGCTTGGGGGGACTAGCGGGAATCACCGGGGAGCTGTTTTTT,CASSLGGLAGITGELFF
TRBV19,NA,TRBJ1-6,NA,TGTGCCAGTAGTATAACGACCCTCCGGAATTCACCCCTCCACTTT,CASSITTLRNSPLHF
TRBV7-2,NA,TRBJ1-6,NA,TGTGCCAGCAGCTTAGAGCGGGATTCACCCCTCCACTTT,CASSLERDSPLHF
TRBV7-2,TRBD1,TRBJ1-1,NA,TGTGCCAGCAGCAGTTCAGGGGGCCTCACTGAAGCTTTCTTT,CASSSSGGLTEAFF
TRBV14,NA,TRBJ1-1,NA,TGTGCCAGCAGCCAAGCGGGGGGCATAACTGAAGCTTTCTTT,CASSQAGGITEAFF
TRBV5-1,TRBD2,TRBJ2-6,NA,TGCGCCAGCAGCTTGGGGCGGGGGGGCCCTGGAGGGGCCAACGTCCTGACTTTC,CASSLGRGGPGGANVLTF
TRBV5-4,NA,TRBJ2-7,NA,TGTGCCAGCAGCTCACCGCAGGGGAGCGAGCAGTACTTC,CASSSPQGSEQYF
TRBV7-6,NA,TRBJ1-1,NA,TGTGCCAGCAGCTTAGCGGCCTTGAACACTGAAGCTTTCTTT,CASSLAALNTEAFF
TRBV18,NA,TRBJ1-6,once,TGTGCCAGCTCACCAGATGTGGTGGGGAATTCACCCCTCCACTTT,CASSPDVVGNSPLHF
TRBV5-6,NA,TRBJ2-3,few,TGTGCCAGCAGCTTGGAGGGTAGCGGATCGGGGGATACGCAGTATTTT,CASSLEGSGSGDTQYF
TRBV15,NA,TRBJ2-7,NA,TGTGCCACCAGCAGAGATAGGGGCCGTGAGCAGTACTTC,CATSRDRGREQYF
TRBV7-9,NA,TRBJ1-6,NA,TGTGCCAGCAGCCTCCGGGAGGGAAATTCACCCCTCCACTTT,CASSLREGNSPLHF
TRBV2,NA,TRBJ1-3,NA,TGTGCCAGCAGTGTCTTCGCGGCAGGACAAGGGGACACCATATATTTT,CASSVFAAGQGDTIYF
TRBV28,NA,TRBJ2-7,few,TGTGCCAGCAGTTTACCGCAAGCAAGTTCCTACGAGCAGTACTTC,CASSLPQASSYEQYF
TRBV9,NA,TRBJ1-3,NA,TGTGCCAGCAGCTCTCGGGACCGCGAAACCTCTGGAAACACCATATATTTT,CASSSRDRETSGNTIYF
TRBV5-6,NA,TRBJ1-1,once,TGTGCCAGCAGCCTGGGGTTCGGGGACACTGAAGCTTTCTTT,CASSLGFGDTEAFF
TRBV6-5,TRBD2,TRBJ2-1,NA,TGTGCCAGCAGTTCGGGACTAGCGGGCTTCAATGAGCAGTTCTTC,CASSSGLAGFNEQFF
TRBV15,NA,TRBJ1-1,NA,TGTGCCACCAGCAGGACCGGGGTGAACACTGAAGCTTTCTTT,CATSRTGVNTEAFF
TRBV9,NA,TRBJ1-6,many,TGTGCCAGCAGCGTAGCTTTAGATTCACCCCTCCACTTT,CASSVALDSPLHF
TRBV25-1,NA,TRBJ2-4,NA,TGTGCCAGCGCAGACATAGGAGGCAAAAACATTCAGTACTTC,CASADIGGKNIQYF
TRBV30,NA,TRBJ1-2,NA,TGTGCCTGGAGCTCCCGGGTCGATGGCTACACCTTC,CAWSSRVDGYTF
TRBV7-2,NA,TRBJ2-7,NA,TGTGCCAGCAGCCGAGAACAGGGAGCCTACGAGCAGTACTTC,CASSREQGAYEQYF
TRBV6-6,NA,TRBJ2-7,once,TGTGCCAGCAGCCCCATCGACGAGCAGTACTTC,CASSPIDEQYF
TRBV5-4,NA,TRBJ2-3,NA,TGTGCCAGCAGCTTGGGGCGGGATCCCACAGATACGCAGTATTTT,CASSLGRDPTDTQYF
TRBV5-1,NA,TRBJ2-7,NA,TGCGCCAGCACCAATGGCGGGACTTCAATCTACGAGCAGTACTTC,CASTNGGTSIYEQYF
TRBV4-3,NA,TRBJ1-1,NA,TGCGCCAGCAGCCAAGCAGTGACCATAGCCCTGAACACTGAAGCTTTCTTT,CASSQAVTIALNTEAFF
TRBV13,TRBD1,TRBJ1-5,NA,TGTGCCAGCAGCTTCCCCCGCCACCCGGGACAGGATTTATTAGTAGAGAGCAATCAGCCCCAGCATTTT,CASSFPRHPGQDLLVESNQPQHF
TRBV5-4,NA,TRBJ1-1,few,TGTGCCTACTGGACGAACACTGAAGCTTTCTTT,CAYWTNTEAFF
TRBV7-9,TRBD1,TRBJ2-5,NA,TGTGCCAGCAGCTTAACCCGGACAGGATGGGGAGAGACCCAGTACTTC,CASSLTRTGWGETQYF
TRBV12-5,TRBD2,TRBJ2-3,NA,TGTGCTAGTGGTTCGGGACTAGCGGGCTCTAGCACAGATACGCAGTATTTT,CASGSGLAGSSTDTQYF
TRBV18,NA,TRBJ2-7,NA,TGTGCCAGCTCACCGGGGGCCAGCTCCTACGAGCAGTACTTC,CASSPGASSYEQYF
TRBV30,NA,TRBJ2-7,NA,TGTGCCTGGAGTGAAACGTCCGAGCAGTACTTC,CAWSETSEQYF
TRBV7-2,NA,TRBJ1-6,once,TGTGCCAGCAGCTTGGGGGGCGCGAGATCACCCCTCCACTTT,CASSLGGARSPLHF
TRBV11-2,NA,TRBJ1-6,NA,TGTGCCAGCAGCTTAGGCCATCTTTCAGGGAGGAATTCACCCCTCCACTTT,CASSLGHLSGRNSPLHF
TRBV30,NA,TRBJ1-3,NA,TGTGCCTGGACGGATCCGAACCGTTTCTCTGGAAACACCATATATTTT,CAWTDPNRFSGNTIYF
TRBV5-1,NA,TRBJ2-1,NA,TGCGCCAGCAGCTCAGGACATCATGAGCAGTTCTTC,CASSSGHHEQFF
TRBV19,NA,TRBJ1-2,NA,TGTGCCAGTAGTTCCCTGACAACTAACTATGGCTACACCTTC,CASSSLTTNYGYTF
TRBV7-2,NA,TRBJ2-5,once,TGTGCCAGCAGCTTAAGTCTCGGAGAGACCCAGTACTTC,CASSLSLGETQYF
TRBV6-5,NA,TRBJ2-3,NA,TGTGCCAGCAGTTACGGGGGCCTCACAGATACGCAGTATTTT,CASSYGGLTDTQYF
TRBV7-3,NA,TRBJ1-5,NA,TGTGCCAGCAGCTTAAGACAAGGACATCAGCCCCAGCATTTT,CASSLRQGHQPQHF
TRBV14,NA,TRBJ2-7,NA,TGTGCCAGCAGCCAGAGCGGAAGGAGCTCCTACGAGCAGTACTTC,CASSQSGRSSYEQYF
TRBV5-1,NA,TRBJ1-5,NA,TGCGCCAGCAGCTTGGAAGGGGTTTGGAATCAGCCCCAGCATTTT,CASSLEGVWNQPQHF
TRBV7-6,TRBD2,TRBJ2-1,NA,TGTGCCAGCAGCCCCGGACTAGCGGGTACCTACAATGAGCAGTTCTTC,CASSPGLAGTYNEQFF